This TCR beta chain came from a study of cytomegalovirus exposure and HLA in healthy donors (dated by TCRdb to 2016 to 2017). Study-level background: In an earlier analysis of some 610 of the donors, 250 to 350 Gb of sequence data and approximately 100 million unique TCR beta sequences from 150 million to 200 million T cells were reported. HLA typing included class I and class II loci at four-digit resolution. The study used immunosequencing to profile the T cell repertoires of more than 650 subjects and linked those repertoires to cytomegalovirus serostatus. Every discovery cohort repertoire had been produced on one sequencing platform. Among 398 genotyped donors of the cohort, an average of roughly 240,000 unique TCR beta nucleotide sequences were sequenced per donor, about a sixth of them non-productive. To decide whether each TCR beta V gene segment behaved as functional or pseudogenic, an earlier analysis of nearly 600 of the donors relied on high-throughput TCR beta sequencing. The study was designed to test whether signatures of past pathogen exposure could be identified by cataloging public T cell receptors. Five DR-DQ haplotypes were handled as single units for association and clustering because linkage in the cohort was strong. A later analysis re-analyzed previously published TCR beta repertoires from 666 donors and added high-resolution HLA genotyping to study TCR occurrence patterns. Along with the approximately 650-subject first cohort, a separate validation cohort of around 120 different subjects was used. An early release covering roughly 580 HLA-typed donors comprised roughly 300 gigabases of sequencing data and approximately 80 million unique TCR sequences. Typing coverage varied by locus: roughly 629-640 donors for A, B, C, DRB1 and DQB1; some 520 for DQA1; over 600 for DPA1; 450 to 480 for DPB1. Of the 398 genotyped donors, over 70% fell in the genetic ancestry cluster associated with self-reported Caucasian donors. The study combined high-throughput TCR immunosequencing, statistical association of individual TCRs with disease status, and machine learning to predict cytomegalovirus infection status. Donor age, sex, ethnicity and CMV serostatus were compiled alongside the repertoire data. A later genetic analysis used genome-wide SNP genotypes for about three fifths of the 666 donors, treating that subset as a discovery cohort. In the later analysis, no new phenotypic data were used to find candidate immune exposures; instead, reliance was placed on TCR beta sequences and their occurrence across donors. The paper's findings and limits, for the study overall: A later genetic analysis reported fewer N-insertions in productive TCRs among donors in an Asian-associated ancestry cluster than the roughly 620-donor mean. A few of the identified cytomegalovirus-associated TCR beta chains were confirmed in vitro to be specific for cytomegalovirus antigens. According to the authors, the approach could potentially be generalized to other disease states and immunological phenotypes. A later analysis found that TCR association rates varied across HLA loci, with DRB1 alleles showing the most associated TCRs and HLA-C alleles the fewest. The only immune exposure information available for the cohort was CMV serostatus. Most TCR sequences were seen in very few donors, while some public TCRs were found in many individuals. Linkage disequilibrium might explain the correlated functional status among segregating V segments, but an unknown experimental factor could not be ruled out. In an earlier analysis of 500 to 650 of the donors, most TCR beta V segments appeared in productive rearrangements about 90% or about 30% of the time, broadly matching IMGT annotations. The study gave a list of roughly 150 TCR beta chains associated with cytomegalovirus. In a later genetic analysis, a missense DCLRE1C variant was associated with V-gene and J-gene trimming of TCR beta chains, and the association was replicated in an independent cohort. According to a later analysis, parvovirus B19, influenza, CMV and Epstein-Barr virus appeared linked to several top co-occurrence clusters. The presence/absence analyses assumed that sequencing depth was roughly uniform across donors, and that assumption may not be true. Only TCR beta chains were sequenced in this cohort, and the absence of alpha or paired-chain data limited detectable features. In a later analysis, HLA-associated TCR beta chains were found to be more clonally expanded and to have lower generation probabilities than equally common non-associated chains. In both the original and validation cohorts, the classifier was reported to diagnose cytomegalovirus status with high specificity and sensitivity. The sequencing pipeline was judged likely to have produced a cluster of highly shared sequence variants as a technical artifact. Assigning TCR associations to individual alleles was difficult when HLA alleles, especially DR and DQ, strongly co-occurred. Specific HLA alleles were associated with over 15,000 TCR beta sequences at a false discovery rate of 0.05 in a later analysis. Because some donors lacked HLA typing at each locus, the association tests relied only on the typed subset. Because counts were too low, 15 to 20 rarely observed V segments, including chromosome 9 orphons, were excluded from the earlier analysis of under 650 of the donors. According to a later analysis, most CMV-associated TCR beta chains appeared to be HLA-restricted, and the HLA associations seemed to be driven largely by CMV exposure. A further reported finding was that TCR beta sequences accurately predicted the HLA-A and HLA-B alleles for most subjects in the first cohort.

The cohort was made up of approximately 700 healthy bone marrow donors. At the time of sampling, all cohort members were nominally healthy, though unrecorded immune exposures were likely present. The donor was CMV seropositive and was included in the group of 250 to 300 seropositive cohort members. Every donor gave a peripheral blood sample, and the peripheral blood mononuclear cells from that sample were used for TCR beta sequencing. Genomic DNA extraction from the blood cell samples was performed with the Qiagen DNeasy Blood Extraction Kit. To note about this clone: Its antigen is still unknown. No base qualities exist here, and no much larger clone lies one base off it.

The library relied on the immunoSEQ multiplex PCR assay. For the multiplex PCR, a mixture combining 60 forward primers for TCR Vbeta segments and 13 reverse primers for TCR Jbeta segments was used. The CDR3 region of rearranged TCR beta genes was amplified from genomic DNA with a multiplex PCR assay. Amplified TCR beta libraries were sequenced as 87-base-pair reads on the Illumina HiSeq System. Turning to the authors' computational methods: In a later analysis, approximately 74 million unique TCR beta chains were counted across the roughly 610 repertoires, and about 10 million of these chains were shared by at least two donors. A nearest-neighbor algorithm error-corrected the raw reads and collapsed the reads into unique sequences, merging closely related sequences to remove PCR and sequencing errors. CDR3 sequences were aligned to IMGT reference sequences to assign V, D and J gene segments. For a sequence to be retained, a match of at least six nucleotides was required to both a V gene segment and a J gene segment. A rearrangement counted as productive if the CDR3 had no stop codons and remained in frame with V and J, and every other rearrangement counted as non-productive. CDR3 was defined according to IMGT convention as the region running from the second conserved V-encoded cysteine to the conserved J-encoded phenylalanine. In an earlier analysis of just under 600 of the donors, sequences lacking an unambiguous match to a single V gene segment were excluded. An earlier analysis of 550 to 650 of the donors classified V segments as functional when productive rearrangements were above 56.7% and as segregating when the standard deviation between donors was above 5%. A statistical classification framework was built to diagnose cytomegalovirus status from the catalog of TCR beta chain sequences. V and J gene assignment, in a later analysis, came from comparing TCR nucleotide sequences with IMGT/GENE-DB human TR gene sequences. The TCRdist pipeline was used in a later analysis to assign CDR3 sequences and most-parsimonious VDJ recombination scenarios. In a later analysis, each TCR beta chain was defined by its CDR3 amino acid sequence together with its V-gene family, and reads without a unique V-gene family were excluded. As a way to deal with suspected cross-contamination and a sequencing artifact, a later analysis dropped hundreds of nucleotide sequences that were highly shared and had low generation probability. For each public chain, a later analysis derived a clonal expansion index from normalized ranks of inferred template counts within each repertoire. A later analysis computed generation probabilities with a VDJ recombination model fitted to out-of-frame rearrangements, and checked the results against IGoR. In a later analysis, TCR-TCR, TCR-HLA and TCR-CMV co-occurrence was scored with hypergeometric tests, and a repertoire-size bias correction was applied to TCR pairs. A later analysis estimated false discovery rates by permuting HLA or CMV assignments 20 times. A later analysis grouped co-occurring TCRs with DBSCAN, adding TCRdist sequence similarity when clustering within HLA-allele-positive subsets. For co-occurrence clustering, repertoires with fewer than 30,000 or more than 120,000 public chains were excluded, along with roughly 5 repertoires with anomalous nucleotide sharing. In TCRdb, the immuneACCESS table is reduced to in-frame sequences with V and J assigned. These tables do not hold every clone; where another copy was compared, an unresolved V gene accounts for under half, and the others remain unexplained. The V and J calls and clone size were taken over from that table, and D and trimming were inferred from the DNA. This sample gives about 76,000 clones in total; around 70% of them show up just once. The ten largest clones represent roughly a sixth of the sample.

The receptor was derived from a woman between 40 and 55 years old in good health and CMV-seropositive. Material: PBMCs.

The sequenced DNA: TGTGCCAGCAGCGAACAGGATCTGAGCTCTGGAAACACCATATATTTT. Translated, this gives CASSEQDLSSGNTIYF. In this chain, TRBV2 is recombined with TRBJ1-3, and possibly TRBD1, on 5 matching bases. V was cut back by 6 bases and J by 0 bases, leaving a gap of 15 bases between them. In the germline V gene, CDR1 corresponds to SNHLY and CDR2 to FYNNEI. The CDR3 numbers 16 residues from cysteine through phenylalanine. The CDR3 DNA has 48 bases and is translated from base 1.